This note documents a single TCR beta chain sequence. Its target is not known. The primer mix had 60 Vbeta and 13 Jbeta primers. Original data processing: Unique TCR beta chains totaled 80 million to 100 million in a later count, with roughly 11 million of them shared. TCRdb's table, derived via immunoSEQ multiplex PCR, lists solely in-frame clones and lacks some. Clonal size and the V and J genes are those of that table, whereas D and trimming came from the DNA. The repertoire holds 250,000 to 350,000 clones, with around 86% as singletons. The data originate from a study of cytomegalovirus exposure and HLA in healthy donors. Study-wide findings and caveats: A missense variant in DCLRE1C was later tied to TCR beta V- and J-gene trimming.

These donors, healthy bone marrow donors, were studied. CDR1 and CDR2 (germline): MNHNS, SASEGT. With 6 bases clipped from V and 2 bases from J, the junction kept 9 bases outside the gene matches. The CDR3 consists of 15 residues. This rearrangement joins TRBV6-1 to TRBJ2-7; TRBD1 matches 8 bases. This TCR was sampled from a man aged 40-49 years in good health and CMV-seropositive. Material: PBMCs. CDR3 sequence (DNA): TGTGCCAGCAGAGTAGCGACAGGGGCGCCCTACGAGCAGTACTTC. It codes for CASRVATGAPYEQYF.